Below, 14 T cell receptor beta chains from the same sample are listed, as sequenced in a study of blood T cell repertoires in COVID-19. Using immunoSEQ multiplex PCR, the repertoire was profiled, and TCRdb retains in-frame clones only, with some absent. Of a few hundred thousand clones listed, about 86% are singletons. The sequenced sample consisted of PBMCs or T cells enriched from blood (not recorded which). These receptors were taken from a woman in her 50s with acute COVID-19.

The chain links TRBV3-1 (or the pseudogene TRBV3-2) to TRBJ2-1, with TRBD1 identical over 9 bases. The V gene end was trimmed by 4 bases and the J gene end by 10 bases; junction bases not matched to a gene: 8. This CDR3 has 14 residues. Germline V gene sequence: CDR1 LGHDT, CDR2 YNNKEL (reference sequence). The CDR3 DNA reads TGTGCCAGCAGCCGGACAGGGGCACCGCCCGAGCAGTTCTTC. Translated: CASSRTGAPPEQFF.

The rearrangement uses TRBV12-2 and TRBJ2-3; TRBD1, as called in the table, went unchecked against the DNA. TRBV12-2 is designated a pseudogene. This CDR3 has 15 residues. Here the CDR3 reads CASRPGISSTDTQYF. The CDR3 DNA reads TGTGCAAGTCGCCCAGGGATAAGTAGCACAGATACGCAGTATTTT.

This chain joins TRBV9 and TRBJ2-1; no reliable D call. CDR3 size: 13 residues. Trimming took 1 base from V and 4 from J, leaving 6 bases between them. Germline values: CDR1 SGDLS, CDR2 YYNGEE. CDR3 in DNA: TGTGCCAGCAGCGTACAGGTATACAATGAGCAGTTCTTC. Amino acids: CASSVQVYNEQFF.

The chain joins TRBV29-1 to TRBJ2-3, with D maybe TRBD1 (6 bases). Trimming shortened V by 7 bases and J by 0 bases, and 17 bases separated the two germline ends. CDR1 is SQVTM, CDR2 ANQGSEA, per germline. CDR3 size: 15 residues. The DNA of the CDR3 is TGCAGCGCCCGCCCGGACAGCACTAGCACAGATACGCAGTATTTT. It translates to CSARPDSTSTDTQYF.

This clone occurred once. The chain links TRBV5-1 to TRBJ1-4; 9 nucleotides align to TRBD1. This CDR3 comprises 15 residues. Germline V gene data show CDR1 as SGHRS and CDR2 as YFSETQ. With 3 bases clipped from V and 5 bases from J, the junction kept 5 bases outside the gene matches. This chain's CDR3 is CASSSTGGRNEKLFF. The CDR3 DNA follows: TGCGCCAGCAGCTCGACAGGGGGTAGAAATGAAAAACTGTTTTTT.

This chain joins TRBV29-1 and TRBJ2-7, with a tentative D call TRBD2 (6 bases). V lost 3 bases, J lost 3 bases, and 12 bases lay in between. The CDR3 runs 13 residues. Germline CDR1 and CDR2: SQVTM and ANQGSEA. The CDR3 DNA is TGCAGCGTTGACGGGGGAGCAATCTACGAGCAGTACTTC. It codes for CSVDGGAIYEQYF.

The chain uses TRBV30 and TRBJ1-5, with D perhaps TRBD1 (5 bases). The CDR3 consists of 15 residues. Looked up from germline, CDR1 is GTSNPN and CDR2 is SVGIG (reference sequence). The V gene lost 5 bases and the J gene lost 2 bases, with 16 bases spanning the gap. The CDR3 DNA follows: TGTGCCTGGGCAATAAGACAGTCGGGCAATCAGCCCCAGCATTTT. As protein: CAWAIRQSGNQPQHF.

CDR3 sequence (DNA): TGTGCCACCAGGGGACAGGGGGCCGTTGAGACCCAGTACTTC. Translated: CATRGQGAVETQYF. The rearrangement joins TRBV24-1 to TRBJ2-5; 12 nucleotides match TRBD1. The CDR3 covers 14 residues. Germline CDR1 and CDR2: KGHDR and SFDVKD. Unmatched junction bases numbered 4, after V lost 7 bases and J lost 5 bases.

V gene TRBV2 combines with J gene TRBJ2-7; 15 bases match TRBD2. V lost 7 bases, J lost 2 bases, and 6 bases stayed unmatched. The germline V gene encodes CDR1 SNHLY and CDR2 FYNNEI. This CDR3 comprises 16 residues. CDR3 DNA: TGTGCCAGCACCAGGACTAGCGGGAGGGCCACCTACGAGCAGTACTTC. This sequence encodes CASTRTSGRATYEQYF.

The rearrangement links TRBV9 to TRBJ2-3; 7 bases line up with TRBD1. The CDR3 has 12 residues. The V segment lost 2 bases and the J segment 6 bases; nucleotides outside the gene matches: 0. The germline V gene encodes CDR1 SGDLS and CDR2 YYNGEE. CDR3 in DNA: TGTGCCAGCAGCGTGACAGGGGATACGCAGTATTTT. Translating gives CASSVTGDTQYF.

The count of this clone is one. CDR3 DNA: TGTGCCACCATAAGTGCGGGACAGGGAGGAATTGAGGCCTACGAGCAGTACTTC. Its translation is CATISAGQGGIEAYEQYF. The gene calls are TRBV10-3 and TRBJ2-7; 9 bases match TRBD1. This CDR3 contains 18 residues. Per germline, CDR1 ENHRY and CDR2 SYGVKD. V shed 10 bases, J shed 2 bases, and the junction held 21 bases outside the gene matches.

This clone was counted once. This chain connects TRBV18 to TRBJ2-7, with D perhaps matching TRBD2 (6 bases). Trimming took 3 bases from V and 7 from J, leaving 19 bases between them. The germline gives CDR1 KGHSH, CDR2 LQKENI. The CDR3 consists of 15 residues. CDR3 sequence reads: CASSPLVAAANEQYF. The CDR3 DNA follows: TGTGCCAGCTCACCTTTGGTAGCGGCAGCTAATGAGCAGTACTTC. The whole variable domain, filled in from reference TRBV18 and TRBJ2-7, reads NAGVMQNPRHLVRRRGQEARLRCSPMKGHSHVYWYRQLPEEGLKFMVYLQKENIIDESGMPKERFSAEFPKEGPSILRIQQVVRGDSAAYFCASSPLVAAANEQYFGPGTRLTVT.

The chain combines TRBV6-5 with TRBJ1-2; perhaps TRBD1 as D (5 bases). V was clipped by 2 bases and J by 0 bases, with 13 bases between them. CDR3 length: 16 residues. Germline CDR1 reads MNHEY; CDR2 reads SVGAGI. This CDR3 reads CASSYGTQDTNYGYTF. CDR3 DNA: TGTGCCAGCAGTTACGGTACCCAGGACACTAACTATGGCTACACCTTC.

About this clone itself: The same CDR3 arises from other DNA sequences in this sample as well. The chain is built from TRBV7-9 and TRBJ1-2; weak D call: TRBD1 (6 bases). Germline-derived CDR1 and CDR2 are SEHNR and FQNEAQ (reference sequence). This CDR3 is built from 13 residues. V lost 5 bases to trimming and J lost 4 bases, with 11 bases between them. In DNA, the CDR3 is TGTGCCAGCAGCCCCGGACAGCGCTATGGCTACACCTTC. It yields the protein CASSPGQRYGYTF.